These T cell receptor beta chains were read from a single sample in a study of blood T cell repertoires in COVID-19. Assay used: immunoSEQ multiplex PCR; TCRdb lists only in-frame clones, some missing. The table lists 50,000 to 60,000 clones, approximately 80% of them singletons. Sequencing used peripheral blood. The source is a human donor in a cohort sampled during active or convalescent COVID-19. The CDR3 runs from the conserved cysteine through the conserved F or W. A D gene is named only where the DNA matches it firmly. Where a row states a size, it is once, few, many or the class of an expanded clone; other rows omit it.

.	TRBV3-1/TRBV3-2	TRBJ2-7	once	CASSQDMTVSYEQYF	TGTGCCAGCAGCCAAGATATGACAGTTTCCTACGAGCAGTACTTC
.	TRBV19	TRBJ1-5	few	CASNLEGYSNQPQHF	TGTGCCAGTAACCTGGAGGGCTATAGCAATCAGCCCCAGCATTTT
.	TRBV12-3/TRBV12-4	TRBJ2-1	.	CASSDVQGPEQFF	TGTGCCAGCAGTGACGTCCAGGGTCCCGAGCAGTTCTTC
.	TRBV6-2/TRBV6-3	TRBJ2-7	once	CASSFLGRPPNEQYF	TGTGCCAGCAGTTTCCTTGGGAGGCCGCCCAACGAGCAGTACTTC
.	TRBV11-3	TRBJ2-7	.	CASSFGPGGSYEQYF	.
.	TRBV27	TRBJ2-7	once	CASSSNRISYEQYF	TGTGCCAGCAGTTCCAACAGGATTTCCTACGAGCAGTACTTC
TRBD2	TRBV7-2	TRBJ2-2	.	CASSQREGRYTGELFF	TGTGCCAGCAGCCAAAGGGAGGGGCGGTACACCGGGGAGCTGTTTTTT
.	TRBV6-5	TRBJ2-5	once	CASSYSTRPQETQYF	TGTGCCAGCAGTTACTCGACCAGGCCCCAAGAGACCCAGTACTTC
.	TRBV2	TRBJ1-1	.	CASWADLIFMTEAFF	TGTGCCAGCTGGGCAGACCTAATCTTTATGACTGAAGCTTTCTTT
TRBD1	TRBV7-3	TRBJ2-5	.	CASSSRDRGHGEETQYF	TGTGCCAGCAGCTCCCGGGACAGGGGGCATGGTGAGGAGACCCAGTACTTC
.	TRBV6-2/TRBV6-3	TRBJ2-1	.	CASSYLGGGYNEQFF	TGTGCCAGCAGTTACCTAGGGGGGGGTTACAATGAGCAGTTCTTC
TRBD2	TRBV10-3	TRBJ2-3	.	CASGSGTSSDTQYF	TGTGCCTCCGGATCCGGGACTAGCTCAGATACGCAGTATTTT
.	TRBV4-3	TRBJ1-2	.	CASSQETGIDSGYTF	TGCGCCAGCAGCCAAGAGACGGGTATTGACAGTGGCTACACCTTC
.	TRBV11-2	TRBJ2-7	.	CASSLGAIGPGYEQYF	TGTGCCAGCAGCTTAGGAGCGATCGGCCCGGGCTACGAGCAGTACTTC
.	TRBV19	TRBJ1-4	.	CATEGWEEKLFF	TGTGCCACGGAGGGATGGGAGGAAAAACTGTTTTTT
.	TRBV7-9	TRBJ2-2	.	CASSTRQGITGELFF	TGTGCCAGCAGCACCAGGCAGGGAATCACCGGGGAGCTGTTTTTT
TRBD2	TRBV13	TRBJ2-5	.	CASAAGTSVQETQYF	TGTGCCAGCGCTGCCGGGACTAGCGTTCAAGAGACCCAGTACTTC
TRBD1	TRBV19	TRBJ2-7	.	CATKGWDRGSEQYF	TGTGCCACCAAAGGGTGGGACAGGGGTTCCGAGCAGTACTTC
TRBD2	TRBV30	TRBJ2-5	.	CASKLAEETQYF	TGTGCCTCTAAGCTAGCGGAAGAGACCCAGTACTTC
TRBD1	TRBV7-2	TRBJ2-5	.	CASSLVPTGQETQYF	TGTGCCAGCAGCTTAGTTCCGACAGGGCAAGAGACCCAGTACTTC
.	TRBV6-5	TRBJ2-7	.	CASIGQGSYEQYF	TGTGCCAGCATTGGTCAGGGCTCCTACGAGCAGTACTTC
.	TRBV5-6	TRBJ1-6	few	CASSPTGVASYNSPLHF	TGTGCCAGCAGCCCTACGGGAGTGGCTTCCTATAATTCACCCCTCCACTTT
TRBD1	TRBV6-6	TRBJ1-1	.	CASSYPNRGGNTEAFF	TGTGCCAGCAGTTACCCAAACAGGGGCGGAAACACTGAAGCTTTCTTT